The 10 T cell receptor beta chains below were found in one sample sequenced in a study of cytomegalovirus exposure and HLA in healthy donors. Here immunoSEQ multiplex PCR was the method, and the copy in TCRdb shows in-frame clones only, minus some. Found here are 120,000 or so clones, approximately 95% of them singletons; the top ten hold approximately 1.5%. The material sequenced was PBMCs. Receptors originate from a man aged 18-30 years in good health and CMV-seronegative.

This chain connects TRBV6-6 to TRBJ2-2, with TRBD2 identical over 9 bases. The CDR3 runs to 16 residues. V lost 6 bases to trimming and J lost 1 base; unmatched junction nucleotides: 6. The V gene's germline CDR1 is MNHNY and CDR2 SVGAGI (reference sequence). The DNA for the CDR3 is TGTGCCAGCAGCCTAGTAGCGGGAGAGAACACCGGGGAGCTGTTTTTT. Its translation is CASSLVAGENTGELFF.

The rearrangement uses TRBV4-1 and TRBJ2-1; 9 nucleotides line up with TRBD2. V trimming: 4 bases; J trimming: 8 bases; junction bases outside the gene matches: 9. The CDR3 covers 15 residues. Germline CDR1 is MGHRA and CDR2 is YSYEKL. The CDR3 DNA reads TGCGCCAGCAGCCCAGGACTAGCGACCGGATATGAGCAGTTCTTC. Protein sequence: CASSPGLATGYEQFF.

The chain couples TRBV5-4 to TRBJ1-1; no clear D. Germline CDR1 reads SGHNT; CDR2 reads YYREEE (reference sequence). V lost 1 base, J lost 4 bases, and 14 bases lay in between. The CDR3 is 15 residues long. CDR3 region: CASSLIGGYLTEAFF. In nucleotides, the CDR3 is TGTGCCAGCAGCTTGATTGGAGGTTACCTCACTGAAGCTTTCTTT.

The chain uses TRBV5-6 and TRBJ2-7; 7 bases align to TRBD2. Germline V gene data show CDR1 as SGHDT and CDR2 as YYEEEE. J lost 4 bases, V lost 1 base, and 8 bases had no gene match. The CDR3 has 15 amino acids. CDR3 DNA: TGTGCCAGCAGCTTGCTAGGCCTAGCGGAGTACGAGCAGTACTTC. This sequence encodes CASSLLGLAEYEQYF.

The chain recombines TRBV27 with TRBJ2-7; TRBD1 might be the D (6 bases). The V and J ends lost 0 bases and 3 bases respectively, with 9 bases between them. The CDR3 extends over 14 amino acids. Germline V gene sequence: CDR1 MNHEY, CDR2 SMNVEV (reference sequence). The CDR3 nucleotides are TGTGCCAGCAGTTTATCAGGGGGAGTCTACGAGCAGTACTTC. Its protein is CASSLSGGVYEQYF.

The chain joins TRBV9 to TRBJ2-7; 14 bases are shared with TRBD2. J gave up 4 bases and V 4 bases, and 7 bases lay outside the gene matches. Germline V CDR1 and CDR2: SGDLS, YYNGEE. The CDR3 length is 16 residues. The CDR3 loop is CASSPGTSGSWYEQYF. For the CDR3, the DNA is TGTGCCAGCAGCCCAGGGACTAGCGGGAGTTGGTACGAGCAGTACTTC.

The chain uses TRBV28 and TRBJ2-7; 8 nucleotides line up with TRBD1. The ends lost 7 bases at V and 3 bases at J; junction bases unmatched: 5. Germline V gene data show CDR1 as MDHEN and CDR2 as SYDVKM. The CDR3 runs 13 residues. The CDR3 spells CASIGTGDYEQYF. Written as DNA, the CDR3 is TGTGCCAGCATCGGGACAGGAGACTACGAGCAGTACTTC.

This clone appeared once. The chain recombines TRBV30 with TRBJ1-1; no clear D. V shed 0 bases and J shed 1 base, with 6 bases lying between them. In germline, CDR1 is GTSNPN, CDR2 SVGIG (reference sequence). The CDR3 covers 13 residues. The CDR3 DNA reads TGTGCCTGGAGTGTAATAGCGAACACTGAAGCTTTCTTT. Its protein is CAWSVIANTEAFF.

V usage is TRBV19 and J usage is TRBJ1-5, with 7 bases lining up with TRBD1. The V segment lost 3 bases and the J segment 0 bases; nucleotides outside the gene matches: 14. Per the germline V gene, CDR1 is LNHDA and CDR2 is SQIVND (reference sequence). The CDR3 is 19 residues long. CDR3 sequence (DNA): TGTGCCAGTAGTATGAAGCTGAAGGGGGGACAGTATAGCAATCAGCCCCAGCATTTT. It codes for CASSMKLKGGQYSNQPQHF.

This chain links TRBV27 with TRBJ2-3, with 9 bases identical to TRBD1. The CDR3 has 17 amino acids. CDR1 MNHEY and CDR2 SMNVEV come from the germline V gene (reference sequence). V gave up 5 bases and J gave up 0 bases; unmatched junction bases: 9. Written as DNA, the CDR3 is TGTGCCAGCAGTGGACAGGGGAATATGGCCAGCACAGATACGCAGTATTTT. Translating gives CASSGQGNMASTDTQYF.